This TCR beta chain was obtained from a study of response to subunit inactivated influenza vaccine. TCRdb called the RT-PCR reads again in MiXCR, with one record for every CDR3 protein. The sample consists of hundreds of thousands of distinct CDR3 sequences, approximately 11% of them appearing once. Study-wide results and caveats: With each seasonal influenza vaccination, the authors suggested, few new T cells are recruited.

In regard to this clonotype: As yet, its antigen is unknown.

CDR3 length equals 14 residues. Trimming removed 0 bases at V and 4 bases at J, with 6 bases between. Germline V gene sequence: CDR1 LGHNA, CDR2 YNFKEQ. Specimen: PBMCs from blood, collected about 40 days after vaccination. The sequence was obtained from a middle-aged man who received an inactivated influenza vaccine. J is TRBJ1-4 and V is TRBV4-2; D perhaps matches TRBD1 (5 bases). CDR3 sequence (DNA): TGTGCCAGCAGCCAAGACAGGGATAATGAAAAACTGTTTTTT. Translated, it gives CASSQDRDNEKLFF.